The T cell receptor beta chain described here comes from a study of graft-versus-host responses after intestinal transplantation. The CDR3 length is 15 residues. The germline CDR1 and CDR2 sequences are SGHAT and FQNNGV. Processing was applied to graft tissue in order to liberate intraepithelial and lamina propria lymphocytes. Measured with immunoSEQ multiplex PCR; TCRdb has only the in-frame clones, and not every one. The repertoire has some 40,000 clones, approximately 86% of them found once; the top ten carry 18%. Sequenced material: ileum tissue, taken about 200 days after intestinal transplant. The chain links TRBV11-2 to TRBJ2-5, with D possibly matching TRBD1 (6 bases). With the DNA end fitting TRBJ2-7 better, the J assignment may be wrong. The TCR originated in a human patient who received an intestinal transplant, so some T cells may come from the graft donor. CDR3 sequence: CASSFRQVPSYEQYF. The CDR3 DNA reads as TGTGCCAGCAGCTTTCGACAGGTACCCTCCTACGAGCAGTACTTC.